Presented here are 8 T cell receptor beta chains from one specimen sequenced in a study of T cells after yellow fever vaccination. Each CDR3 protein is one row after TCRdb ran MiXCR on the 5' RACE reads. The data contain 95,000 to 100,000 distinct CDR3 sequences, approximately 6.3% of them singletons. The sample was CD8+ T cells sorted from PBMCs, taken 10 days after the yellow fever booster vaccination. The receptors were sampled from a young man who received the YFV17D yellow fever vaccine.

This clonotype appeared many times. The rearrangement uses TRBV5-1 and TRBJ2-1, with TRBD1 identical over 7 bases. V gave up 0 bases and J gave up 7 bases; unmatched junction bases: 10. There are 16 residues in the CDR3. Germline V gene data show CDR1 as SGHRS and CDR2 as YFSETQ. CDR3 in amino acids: CASSLAEGQLGNEQFF. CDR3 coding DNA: TGCGCCAGCAGCTTGGCCGAGGGACAGTTAGGGAATGAGCAGTTCTTC. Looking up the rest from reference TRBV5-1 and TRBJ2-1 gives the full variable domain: KAGVTQTPRYLIKTRGQQVTLSCSPISGHRSVSWYQQTPGQGLQFLFEYFSETQRNKGNFPGRFSGRQFSNSRSEMNVSTLELGDSALYLCASSLAEGQLGNEQFFGPGTRLTVL.

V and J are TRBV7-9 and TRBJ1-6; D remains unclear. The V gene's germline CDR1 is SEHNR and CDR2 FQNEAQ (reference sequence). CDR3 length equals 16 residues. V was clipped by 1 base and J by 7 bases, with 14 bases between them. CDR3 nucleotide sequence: TGTGCCAGCAGCTTAGGGCAGTTGGAGTGGAATTCACCCCTCCACTTT. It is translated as CASSLGQLEWNSPLHF.

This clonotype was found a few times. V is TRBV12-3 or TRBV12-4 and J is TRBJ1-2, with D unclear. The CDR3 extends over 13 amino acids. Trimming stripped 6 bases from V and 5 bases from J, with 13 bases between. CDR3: CASREAWQYGYTF. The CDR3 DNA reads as TGTGCCAGCAGGGAAGCTTGGCAGTATGGCTACACCTTC.

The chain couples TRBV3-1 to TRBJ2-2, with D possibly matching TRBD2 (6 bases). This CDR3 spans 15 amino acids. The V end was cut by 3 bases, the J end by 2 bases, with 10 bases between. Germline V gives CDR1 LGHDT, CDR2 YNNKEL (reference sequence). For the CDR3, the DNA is TGTGCCAGCAGCCAGGGACTGATCAACACCGGGGAGCTGTTTTTT. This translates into CASSQGLINTGELFF.

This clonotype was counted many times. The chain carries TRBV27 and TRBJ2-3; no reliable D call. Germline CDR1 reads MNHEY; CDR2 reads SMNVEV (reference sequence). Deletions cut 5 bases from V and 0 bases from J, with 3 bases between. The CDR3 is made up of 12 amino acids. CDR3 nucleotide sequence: TGTGCCAGCAGTCTTAGCACAGATACGCAGTATTTT. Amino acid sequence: CASSLSTDTQYF.

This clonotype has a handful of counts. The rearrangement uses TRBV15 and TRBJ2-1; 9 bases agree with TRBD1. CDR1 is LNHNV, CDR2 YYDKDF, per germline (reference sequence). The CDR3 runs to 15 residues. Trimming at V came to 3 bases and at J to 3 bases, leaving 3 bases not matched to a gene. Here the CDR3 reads CATSRDRGHYNEQFF. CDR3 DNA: TGTGCCACCAGCAGGGACAGGGGCCACTACAATGAGCAGTTCTTC.

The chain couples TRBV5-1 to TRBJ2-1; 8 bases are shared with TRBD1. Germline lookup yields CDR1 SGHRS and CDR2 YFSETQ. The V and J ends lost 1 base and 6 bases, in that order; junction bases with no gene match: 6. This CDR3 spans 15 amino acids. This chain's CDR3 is CASSLYGQGTNEQFF. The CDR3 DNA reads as TGCGCCAGCAGCTTGTATGGACAGGGTACCAATGAGCAGTTCTTC. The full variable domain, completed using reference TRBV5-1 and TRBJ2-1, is KAGVTQTPRYLIKTRGQQVTLSCSPISGHRSVSWYQQTPGQGLQFLFEYFSETQRNKGNFPGRFSGRQFSNSRSEMNVSTLELGDSALYLCASSLYGQGTNEQFFGPGTRLTVL.

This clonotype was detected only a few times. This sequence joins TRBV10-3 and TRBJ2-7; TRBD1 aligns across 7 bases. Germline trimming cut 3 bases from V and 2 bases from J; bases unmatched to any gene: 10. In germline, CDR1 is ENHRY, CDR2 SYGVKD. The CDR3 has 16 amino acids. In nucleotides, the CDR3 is TGTGCCATCAGTGACCCCACGGGACAGCTGACCTACGAGCAGTACTTC. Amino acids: CAISDPTGQLTYEQYF.